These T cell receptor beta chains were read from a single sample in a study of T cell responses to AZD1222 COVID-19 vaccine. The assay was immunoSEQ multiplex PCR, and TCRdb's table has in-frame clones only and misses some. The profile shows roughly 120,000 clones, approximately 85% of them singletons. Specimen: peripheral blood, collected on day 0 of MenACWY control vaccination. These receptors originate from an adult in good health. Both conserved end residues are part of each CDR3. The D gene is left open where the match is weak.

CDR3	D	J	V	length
CASSIKGTGRSSTEAFF	NA	TRBJ1-1	TRBV19	17
CASSLALTDTQYF	NA	TRBJ2-3	TRBV7-2	13
CATSDTGTGRTGELFF	TRBD1	TRBJ2-2	TRBV24-1	16
CASSGGQVAWETQYF	TRBD1	TRBJ2-5	TRBV28	15
CASSPQVGQGAPTDTQYF	TRBD1	TRBJ2-3	TRBV4-2	18
CASSLSPNDVLTF	NA	TRBJ2-6	TRBV7-2	13
CASSSRPGQGLSYNSPLHF	TRBD1	TRBJ1-6	TRBV7-9	19
CASRRVGGPVTGELFF	NA	TRBJ2-2	TRBV5-6	16
CASSLLTGGKYEQYF	TRBD1	TRBJ2-7	TRBV28	15
CASSVELAGDNEQFF	TRBD2	TRBJ2-1	TRBV2	15
CAWTGDYNSPLHF	NA	TRBJ1-6	TRBV30	13
CASRGGSGGTDTQYF	NA	TRBJ2-3	TRBV28	15
CASSLLLLQGVKAFF	TRBD1	TRBJ1-1	TRBV7-2	15
CATSDSRAGSSTDTQYF	TRBD2	TRBJ2-3	TRBV24-1	17
CSASNSREAFF	NA	TRBJ1-1	TRBV20-1	11
CASSFRDSYGYTF	TRBD1	TRBJ1-2	TRBV9	13
CAWAIGNTIYF	NA	TRBJ1-3	TRBV30	11
CASSPDRGPTYEQYF	TRBD1	TRBJ2-7	TRBV18	15
CASSPNRGASEQYF	TRBD1	TRBJ2-7	TRBV6-2/TRBV6-3	14